This T cell receptor (beta chain) was observed in a study of control samples from healthy donors and cancer patients. Generated by immunoSEQ multiplex PCR, the TCRdb table keeps only in-frame clones and is missing some. The sample includes some 150,000 clones, about 91% of them seen just once. The CDR3 extends over 14 amino acids. From germline, CDR1 is SGHDT and CDR2 YYEEEE. V lost 0 bases to trimming and J lost 4 bases, with 8 bases between them. Points on this clone: Other DNA sequences from this sample encode an identical CDR3 as well.

This clonotype originated in a man younger than 40 in good health. The gene calls are TRBV5-6 and TRBJ2-1; D gene uncertain. What was sequenced was blood. The CDR3 is CASSLVRVYNEQFF. CDR3 nucleotides: TGTGCCAGCAGCTTGGTACGGGTGTACAATGAGCAGTTCTTC.